The clone carrying this T cell receptor (beta chain) was seen a few times. Participants were aged about 18 to 100 years from about 25 US areas. Participant reports of clinical history set cohort assignment. The data belong to a study of blood T cell repertoires in COVID-19. Study overall: The United States, Italy and Spain provided the acute and convalescent COVID-19 samples. T cells, B-cell-depleted T cells, or PBMCs supplied cDNA or gDNA.

Libraries were prepared by immunoSEQ multiplex PCR; TCRdb keeps only in-frame clonotypes and omits some of them. The sample has 200,000 to 250,000 clones; about 90% are singletons. CDR1 is GTSNPN, CDR2 SVGIG, per germline (reference sequence). The V end lost 0 bases, the J end lost 2 bases, and 17 bases lay between the germline ends. This CDR3 spans 16 amino acids. The gene calls are TRBV30 and TRBJ2-7; D is unclear. This receptor was taken from a woman in her fifties or sixties with acute COVID-19. The sequenced sample was PBMCs or T cells enriched from blood (not recorded which). This chain's CDR3 is CAWSVPSEADAYEQYF. The CDR3 coding sequence is TGTGCCTGGAGTGTACCCTCCGAGGCCGATGCCTACGAGCAGTACTTC.